This T cell receptor beta chain was sequenced for a study of regulatory T cells in long-lasting Graves disease. Study-wide results and limits: TCR diversity was lower in persistent Graves' patients (versus newly diagnosed ones). Persistent disease favored TRBV28, TRBJ1-2 and TRBJ2-5.

Germline loops: CDR1 MDHEN, CDR2 SYDVKM. V lost 4 bases, J lost 2 bases, and 18 bases lay in between. There are 16 residues in the CDR3. Assembly of TCR beta libraries relied on iRepertoire HTBI primers together with Arm-PCR of CDR3 regions. As handled by the study authors: Across samples, over 55 TRBV and some 14 TRBJ segments were found. Each CDR3 protein is one row after TCRdb ran MiXCR on the multiplex PCR reads. The V and J calls come from TCRdb's annotation, not from the publication. The data show some 300,000 distinct CDR3 sequences, with around 23% seen just once and 56% held by the top ten. As to time point: persistent/refractory GD, antithyroid drugs over 5 years with positive TRAb. Following extraction of RNA from PBMCs, that RNA was used to make the TCR library. EDTA tubes received roughly 9.7 milliliters of drawn peripheral blood. This clonotype was recorded a few times. Its antigen is not identified.

Here the sequenced sample was peripheral blood mononuclear cells (PBMCs), taken when the disease was refractory, from a patient treated with antithyroid drugs. The chain is built from TRBV28 and TRBJ2-7, with D maybe TRBD2 (6 bases). The source of this sequence is a female donor with Graves disease. CDR3 sequence (DNA): TGTGCCAGCAGTTCCCGCCTAAGGGGAGGCCCCTACGAGCAGTACTTC. As protein: CASSSRLRGGPYEQYF.